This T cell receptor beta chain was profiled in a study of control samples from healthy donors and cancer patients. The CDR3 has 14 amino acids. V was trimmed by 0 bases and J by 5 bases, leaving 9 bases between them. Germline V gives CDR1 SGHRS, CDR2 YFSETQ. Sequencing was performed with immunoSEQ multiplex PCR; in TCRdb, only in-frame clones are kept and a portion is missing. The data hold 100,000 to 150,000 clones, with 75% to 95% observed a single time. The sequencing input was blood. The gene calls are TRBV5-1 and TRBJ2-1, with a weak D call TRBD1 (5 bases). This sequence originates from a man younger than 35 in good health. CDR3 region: CASSLGQDNNEQFF. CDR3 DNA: TGCGCCAGCAGCTTGGGGCAGGACAACAATGAGCAGTTCTTC.